The T cell receptor (beta chain) under discussion was sequenced for a study of blood T cell repertoires in COVID-19. Study background: Samples of COVID-19 (acute and convalescent) were obtained from the United States, Italy and Spain.

All recovered Cohort 3 donors got two negative PCRs, got clearance, or saw symptom resolution. The assay was immunoSEQ multiplex PCR, and TCRdb's table has in-frame clones only and misses some. Among approximately 450,000 clones listed, 80% to 90% were seen once. This TCR came from a man in his thirties or forties who had recovered from COVID-19. The sample comprised PBMCs or T cells enriched from blood (not recorded which).

CDR3 loop: CASCQLNQPQHF. In DNA form, the CDR3 reads TGTGCCAGCTGTCAACTCAATCAGCCCCAGCATTTT. The chain has TRBV6-6 and TRBJ1-5; D gene uncertain. V lost 8 bases to trimming and J lost 3 bases, with 8 bases between them. Germline CDR1 reads MNHNY; CDR2 reads SVGAGI (reference sequence). This CDR3 region has 12 residues.